This T cell receptor (beta chain) came from a study of blood T cell repertoires in COVID-19. Background on the study: Some COVID-19 samples were acute and others convalescent; all came from the United States, Italy and Spain. PBMCs, B-cell-depleted T cells, or T cells were the source of the cDNA or gDNA that made up the material.

CDR3 size: 12 residues. V shed 3 bases and J 11 bases; nucleotides not matched to a gene: 5. CDR1 SGHDT and CDR2 YYEEEE come from the germline V gene. As processed by the authors: Researchers report that nucleated cell counts were estimated from reference gene primer amplification. Clones were sequenced by immunoSEQ multiplex PCR, and TCRdb holds only the in-frame ones, with some missing. V and J calls plus clone size are reproduced from that table; the DNA served to infer D and trimming. The sample has 170,000 or so clones; about 86% are singletons. The clonotype comes from a man aged 50 to 59 with active or convalescent COVID-19. The V gene is TRBV5-6, the J gene TRBJ1-2; 9 bases align to TRBD1. The sequenced material came from peripheral blood. CDR3 loop: CASSWGQGLYTF. CDR3 nucleotides: TGTGCCAGCAGCTGGGGACAGGGTCTGTACACCTTC.